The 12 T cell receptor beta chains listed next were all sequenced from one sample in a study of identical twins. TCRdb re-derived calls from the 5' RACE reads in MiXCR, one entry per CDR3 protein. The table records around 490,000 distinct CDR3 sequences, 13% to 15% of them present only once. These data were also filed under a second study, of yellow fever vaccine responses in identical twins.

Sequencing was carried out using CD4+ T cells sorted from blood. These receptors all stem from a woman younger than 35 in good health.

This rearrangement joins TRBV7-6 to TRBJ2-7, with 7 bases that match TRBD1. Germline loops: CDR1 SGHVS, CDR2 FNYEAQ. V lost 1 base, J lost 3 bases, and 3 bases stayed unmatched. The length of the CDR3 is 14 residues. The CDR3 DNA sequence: TGTGCCAGCAGCTTAGGGGACAGAAACTACGAGCAGTACTTC. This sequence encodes CASSLGDRNYEQYF.

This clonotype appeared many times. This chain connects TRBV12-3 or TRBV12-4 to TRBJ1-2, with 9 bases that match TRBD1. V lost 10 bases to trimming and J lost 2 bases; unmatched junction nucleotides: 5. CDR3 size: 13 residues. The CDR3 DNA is TGTGCCACCACCGGACAGGGGAACTATGGCTACACCTTC. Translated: CATTGQGNYGYTF.

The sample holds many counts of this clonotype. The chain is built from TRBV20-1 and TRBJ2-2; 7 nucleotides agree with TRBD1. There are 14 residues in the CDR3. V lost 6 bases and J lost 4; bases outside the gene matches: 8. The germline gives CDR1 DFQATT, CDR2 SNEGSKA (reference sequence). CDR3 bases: TGCAGTGCCCGAAGGGGGCCGGGCACCGGGGAGCTGTTTTTT. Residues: CSARRGPGTGELFF.

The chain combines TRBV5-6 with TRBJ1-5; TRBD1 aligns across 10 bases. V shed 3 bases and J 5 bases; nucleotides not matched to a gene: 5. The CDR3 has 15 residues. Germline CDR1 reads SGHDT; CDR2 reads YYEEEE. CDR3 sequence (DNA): TGTGCCAGCAGCTACAAAGGGACAGGGGATCAGCCCCAGCATTTT. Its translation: CASSYKGTGDQPQHF.

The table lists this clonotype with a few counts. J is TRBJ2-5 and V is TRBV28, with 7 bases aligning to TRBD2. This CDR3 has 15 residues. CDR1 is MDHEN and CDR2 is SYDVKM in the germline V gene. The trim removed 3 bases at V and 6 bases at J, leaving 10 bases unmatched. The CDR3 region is CASSFTGNGGKTQYF. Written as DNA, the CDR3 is TGTGCCAGCAGTTTTACCGGGAACGGGGGGAAGACCCAGTACTTC.

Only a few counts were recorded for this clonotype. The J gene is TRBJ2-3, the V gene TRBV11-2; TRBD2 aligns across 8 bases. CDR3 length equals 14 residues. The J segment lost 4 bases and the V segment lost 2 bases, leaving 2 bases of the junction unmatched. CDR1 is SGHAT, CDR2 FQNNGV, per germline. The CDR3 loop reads CASSLRRGADTQYF. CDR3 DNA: TGTGCCAGCAGCTTAAGGCGGGGGGCAGATACGCAGTATTTT.

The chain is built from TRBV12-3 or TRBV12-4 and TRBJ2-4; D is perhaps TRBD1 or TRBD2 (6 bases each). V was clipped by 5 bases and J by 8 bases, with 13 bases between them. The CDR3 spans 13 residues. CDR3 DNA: TGTGCCAGCAGTGAAGGAGGGGGGTACATTCAGTACTTC. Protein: CASSEGGGYIQYF.

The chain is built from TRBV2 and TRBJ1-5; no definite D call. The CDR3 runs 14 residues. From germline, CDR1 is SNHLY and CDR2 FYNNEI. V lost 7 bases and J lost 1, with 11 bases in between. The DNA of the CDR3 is TGTGCCAGCAAAGGTGGTCGCAGCAATCAGCCCCAGCATTTT. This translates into CASKGGRSNQPQHF. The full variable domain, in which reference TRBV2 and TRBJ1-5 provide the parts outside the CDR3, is EPEVTQTPSHQVTQMGQEVILRCVPISNHLYFYWYRQILGQKVEFLVSFYNNEISEKSEIFDDQFSVERPDGSNFTLKIRSTKLEDSAMYFCASKGGRSNQPQHFGDGTRLSIL.

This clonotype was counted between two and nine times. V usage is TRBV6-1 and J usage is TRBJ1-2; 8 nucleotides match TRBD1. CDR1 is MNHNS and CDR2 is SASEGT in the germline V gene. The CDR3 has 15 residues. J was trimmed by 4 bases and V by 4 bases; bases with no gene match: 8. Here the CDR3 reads CASSADGTGVYGYTF. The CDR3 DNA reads TGTGCCAGCAGTGCGGATGGGACAGGCGTCTATGGCTACACCTTC.

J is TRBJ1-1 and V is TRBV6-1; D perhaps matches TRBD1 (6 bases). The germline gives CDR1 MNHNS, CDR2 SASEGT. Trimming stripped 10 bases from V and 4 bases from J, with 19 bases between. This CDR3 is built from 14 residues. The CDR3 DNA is TGTGCCACAGCAGCCGAGGGGGTCAGCACTGAAGCTTTCTTT. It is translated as CATAAEGVSTEAFF.

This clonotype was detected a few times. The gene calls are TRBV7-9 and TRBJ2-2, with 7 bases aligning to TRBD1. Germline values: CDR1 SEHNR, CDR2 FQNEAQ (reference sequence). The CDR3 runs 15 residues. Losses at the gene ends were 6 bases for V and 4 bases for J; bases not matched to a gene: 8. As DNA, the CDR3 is TGTGCCAGCAGACTACAGGGGTCGGGCACCGGGGAGCTGTTTTTT. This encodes CASRLQGSGTGELFF.

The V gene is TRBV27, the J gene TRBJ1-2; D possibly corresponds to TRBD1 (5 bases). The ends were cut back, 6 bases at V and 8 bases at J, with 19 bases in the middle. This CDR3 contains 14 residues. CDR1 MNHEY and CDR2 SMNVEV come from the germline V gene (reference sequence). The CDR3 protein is CASRLNQGLGGYTF. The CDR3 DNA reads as TGTGCCAGCAGACTTAACCAGGGCCTAGGAGGCTACACCTTC.